The clone carrying this T cell receptor (beta chain) was counted a few times. Its antigen is not known. CDR3 length: 15 residues. Germline CDR1 MNHEY, CDR2 SMNVEV (reference sequence). Trimming removed 6 bases from V and 0 bases from J, with 12 bases in between. Documented treatment: 10-day PBMC culture with coronavirus spike peptide pools or control peptides (ViraFEST assay). The data were taken from a study of vaccination and CD4 T cells after COVID-19. Study overall: Each post-COVID sample was drawn after diagnosis, and the median interval was roughly 100 days (range 35 to 161). Stimulation of the cells used overlapping spike peptide pools from SARS-CoV-2 and from the common cold coronaviruses HCoV-NL63, HCoV-OC43 and HCoV-229E. Either a CEFX pool, an HIV-1 Nef pool, or no peptide was added to control cultures. General study results and limits: Convalescent patients' vaccine-specific clones were spike mono-reactive in 304 of 307 cases.

Cultured CD4+ T-cell DNA underwent Oncomine TCR Beta short-read sequencing. TCRdb used MiXCR to reprocess the PCR reads, holding one entry per CDR3 protein. The sample shows more than 9,500 distinct CDR3 sequences, roughly 50% of them seen only once. This sequence was found in a human donor who had recovered from COVID-19. The V and J genes are TRBV27 and TRBJ2-1; D is undetermined. Sequenced sample: CD4+ T cells from blood, cultured in vitro. The CDR3 region has the DNA TGTGCCAGCAGAGTAAGGAGAAGCTCCTACAATGAGCAGTTCTTC. Encoded protein: CASRVRRSSYNEQFF.